This TCR beta chain was identified in a study of CD8+ T cells in alopecia areata. Whole-study findings and limits: Sharing of TCRs across patients appeared less clear than in mice, possibly for HLA-related reasons.

This clone was picked up a small number of times. Its antigen remains unidentified. The CDR3 has 14 amino acids. Trimming pared 5 bases from V and 7 bases from J, leaving 17 bases between. Germline V gene sequence: CDR1 SGHVS, CDR2 FNYEAQ. Sequencing used cDNA as its template, made by extracting RNA and reverse transcribing it. Clones were read by immunoSEQ multiplex PCR, and TCRdb kept only the in-frame ones, dropping some. The sample has about 150,000 clones, around 55% seen once. Specimen: CD8+ T cells sorted from blood, collected at week 0. The receptor comes from a human donor with alopecia areata. The chain employs TRBV7-6 and TRBJ1-2, with D maybe TRBD1 (6 bases). The CDR3 sequence: CASSPPGTKSGYTF. Written as DNA, the CDR3 is TGTGCCAGCAGCCCCCCCGGGACAAAGAGTGGCTACACCTTC.